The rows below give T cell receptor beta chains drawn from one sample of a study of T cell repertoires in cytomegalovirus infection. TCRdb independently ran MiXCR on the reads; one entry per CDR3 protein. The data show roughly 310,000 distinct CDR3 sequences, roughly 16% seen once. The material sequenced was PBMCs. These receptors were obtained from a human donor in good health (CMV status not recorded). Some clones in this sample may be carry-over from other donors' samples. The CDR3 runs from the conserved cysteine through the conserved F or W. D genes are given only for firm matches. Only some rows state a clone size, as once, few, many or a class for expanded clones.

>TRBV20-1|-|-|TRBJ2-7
CSARDPIRAYEQYF
TGCAGTGCTAGAGATCCGATCAGAGCATACGAGCAGTACTTC
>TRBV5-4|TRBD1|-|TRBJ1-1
CASSHGTAEAFF
TGTGCCAGCAGCCATGGGACAGCTGAAGCTTTCTTT
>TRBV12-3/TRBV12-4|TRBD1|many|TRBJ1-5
CASSLFGGGTGGNQPQHF
TGTGCCAGCAGTTTATTTGGGGGAGGGACAGGGGGCAATCAGCCCCAGCATTTT
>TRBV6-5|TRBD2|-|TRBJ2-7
CASSYGWTSGGSYEQYF
TGTGCCAGCAGTTACGGATGGACTAGCGGGGGCTCCTACGAGCAGTACTTC
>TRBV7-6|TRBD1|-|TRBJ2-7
CASSVRGGFQDEQYF
TGTGCCAGCAGCGTAAGAGGGGGCTTCCAGGACGAGCAGTACTTC
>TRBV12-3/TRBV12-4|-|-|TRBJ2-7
CASSPERNAYEQYF
TGTGCCAGCAGCCCTGAACGCAATGCCTACGAGCAGTACTTC
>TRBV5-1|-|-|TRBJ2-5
CASSLTGTLQETQYF
TGCGCCAGCAGCTTGACAGGGACCCTCCAAGAGACCCAGTACTTC
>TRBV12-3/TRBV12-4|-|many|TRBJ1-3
CASSQQPGTVSGNTIYF
TGTGCCAGCAGCCAACAGCCCGGGACCGTCTCTGGAAACACCATATATTTT
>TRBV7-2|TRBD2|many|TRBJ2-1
CASSSRSGGANEQFF
TGTGCCAGCAGCTCCCGTAGCGGGGGGGCGAATGAGCAGTTCTTC
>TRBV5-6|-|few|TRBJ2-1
CASSFGVSSYNEQFF
TGTGCCAGCAGCTTTGGGGTCAGCTCCTACAATGAGCAGTTCTTC
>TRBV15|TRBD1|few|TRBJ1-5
CATSPTGGNRVNQPQHF
TGTGCCACCAGTCCGACAGGGGGAAATAGGGTCAATCAGCCCCAGCATTTT
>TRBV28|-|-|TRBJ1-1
CASSLTTGSPEAFF
TGTGCCAGCAGTTTAACCACAGGGTCCCCTGAAGCTTTCTTT
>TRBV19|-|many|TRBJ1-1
CASSPVAGGTEAFF
TGTGCCAGTAGTCCGGTTGCGGGGGGCACTGAAGCTTTCTTT
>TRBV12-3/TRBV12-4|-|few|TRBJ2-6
CASSPRPGANVLTF
TGTGCCAGCAGCCCCCGCCCTGGGGCCAACGTCCTGACTTTC
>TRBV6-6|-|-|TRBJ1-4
CASSYVREKLFF
TGTGCCAGCAGTTACGTGCGGGAAAAACTGTTTTTT
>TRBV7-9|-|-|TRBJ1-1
CASSLGSGSTLNTEAFF
TGTGCCAGCAGCTTAGGTTCAGGTTCGACATTGAACACTGAAGCTTTCTTT
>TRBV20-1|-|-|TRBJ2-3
CSARLAVQDTQYF
TGCAGTGCTAGACTAGCCGTTCAAGATACGCAGTATTTT
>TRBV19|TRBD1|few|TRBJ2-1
CASSIRTGSYNEQFF
TGTGCCAGTAGTATACGGACAGGGTCATACAATGAGCAGTTCTTC
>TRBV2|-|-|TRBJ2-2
CASSVLGQAKGELFF
TGTGCCAGCAGTGTGTTGGGCCAGGCCAAAGGGGAGCTGTTTTTT
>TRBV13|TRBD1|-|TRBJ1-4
CASSLRTGMEKLFF
TGTGCCAGCAGCCTAAGGACAGGGATGGAAAAACTGTTTTTT